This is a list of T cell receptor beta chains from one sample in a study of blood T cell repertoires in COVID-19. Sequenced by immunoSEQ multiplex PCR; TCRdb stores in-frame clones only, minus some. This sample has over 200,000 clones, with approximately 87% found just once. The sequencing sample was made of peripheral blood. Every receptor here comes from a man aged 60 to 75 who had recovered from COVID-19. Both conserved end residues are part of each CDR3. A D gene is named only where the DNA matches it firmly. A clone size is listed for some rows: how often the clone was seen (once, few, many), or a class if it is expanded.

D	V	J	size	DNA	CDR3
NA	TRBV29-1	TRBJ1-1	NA	TGCAGCGTTGAGGAGCGGGCCCGCACTGAAGCTTTCTTT	CSVEERARTEAFF
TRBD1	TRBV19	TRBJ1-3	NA	TGTGCCAGTAGCTCCGGGACAGGGATAAGAAACACCATATATTTT	CASSSGTGIRNTIYF
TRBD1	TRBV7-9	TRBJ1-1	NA	TGTGCCAGCAGCCCAGCCGGGACAGTGAACACTGAAGCTTTCTTT	CASSPAGTVNTEAFF
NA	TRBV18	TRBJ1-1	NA	TGTGCCAGCTCTTTGGACTATGGGCGGAACACTGAAGCTTTCTTT	CASSLDYGRNTEAFF
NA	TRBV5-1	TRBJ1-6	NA	TGCGCCAGCACCTGGAGGTCTCAAAGGGATTCACCCCTCCACTTT	CASTWRSQRDSPLHF
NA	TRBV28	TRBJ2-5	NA	TGTGCCAGCAGTTTAACCAGTGCCAGGGAGACCCAGTACTTC	CASSLTSARETQYF
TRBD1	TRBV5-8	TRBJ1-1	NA	TGTGCCAGCAGCGCGGGGGACAGGGGCTACACTGAAGCTTTCTTT	CASSAGDRGYTEAFF
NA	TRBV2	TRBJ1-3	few	TGTGCCAGCAGTGTTGACAGAATTGGAAACACCATATATTTT	CASSVDRIGNTIYF
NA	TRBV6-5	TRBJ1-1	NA	TGTGCCAGCGTAGACAGGAAGAACACTGAAGCTTTCTTT	CASVDRKNTEAFF
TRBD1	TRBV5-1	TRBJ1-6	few	TGCGCCAGCAGCTTGGAGGCGACAGGGGTGGGATCACCCCTCCACTTT	CASSLEATGVGSPLHF
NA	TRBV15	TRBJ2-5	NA	TGTGCCACCAGCAGAGTCGGCAGGCCACAAGAGACCCAGTACTTC	CATSRVGRPQETQYF
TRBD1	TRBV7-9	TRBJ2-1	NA	TGTGCTATCACTGACAGGGGTATTGGCAATGAGCAGTTCTTC	CAITDRGIGNEQFF
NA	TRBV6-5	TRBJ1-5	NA	TGTGCCAGCAGTCCTCAGACAGGCCTCAATCAGCCCCAGCATTTT	CASSPQTGLNQPQHF
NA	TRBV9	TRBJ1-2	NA	TGTGCCAGCAGCGCCCAGACAGCCGCGGGGGGCTACACCTTC	CASSAQTAAGGYTF
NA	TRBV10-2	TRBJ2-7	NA	TGCGCCAGCAGTGAGGCGGCAATGGGGGGTCTCCGACGGGAGCAGTACTTC	CASSEAAMGGLRREQYF
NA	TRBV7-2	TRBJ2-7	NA	TGTGCCAGCAGCCTAAACTACGAGCAGTACTTC	CASSLNYEQYF
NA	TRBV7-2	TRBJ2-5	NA	TGTGCCAGCAGCTTAGTTTCTAATTTGGTAGAGACCCAGTACTTC	CASSLVSNLVETQYF
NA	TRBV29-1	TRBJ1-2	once	TGCAGCGTAAGGGGGGGGATAAGTGATGGCTACACCTTC	CSVRGGISDGYTF
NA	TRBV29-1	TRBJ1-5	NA	TGCAGCGTTGGCGAGGATCAGCCCCAGCATTTT	CSVGEDQPQHF
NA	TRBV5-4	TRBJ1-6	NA	TGTGCCAGCAGCTTCGTTGGCAGGGTTAATTCACCCCTCCACTTT	CASSFVGRVNSPLHF
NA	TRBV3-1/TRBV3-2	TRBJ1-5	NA	TGTGCCAGCAGCCAGGGACATAGGAATCAGCCCCAGCATTTT	CASSQGHRNQPQHF
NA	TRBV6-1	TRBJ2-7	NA	TGTGCCAGCAGTGAAATAGTCAATCGGTACTTC	CASSEIVNRYF